A selection of T cell receptor beta chains follows, all from one sample in a study of T-cell memory formation after mild COVID-19. TCRdb used MiXCR to reprocess the 5' RACE reads, holding one entry per CDR3 protein. The sample consists of around 390,000 distinct CDR3 sequences, approximately 15% of them appearing once. The sample was PBMCs or a T cell subset sorted from them (not recorded which). These receptors all stem from a man aged 18-30 years who had mild COVID-19 (a few samples of this study predate the infection). Cell type and time point are not known. Each CDR3 is given with its conserved first and last residue. A D gene is named only where the DNA matches it firmly. Part of the rows lack a size; the others show once, few, many or a class for expanded clones.

v_call	d_call	j_call	clone_size	cdr3_aa	cdr3_nt
TRBV21-1	-	TRBJ2-2	-	CASSKEGTGPHDCLNTGELFF	TGTGCCAGCAGCAAAGAAGGTACAGGGCCACACGACTGTCTGAACACCGGGGAGCTGTTTTTT
TRBV12-3/TRBV12-4	-	TRBJ2-7	-	CASSSQGWAYEQYF	TGTGCCAGCAGTAGCCAAGGGTGGGCCTACGAGCAGTACTTC
TRBV11-2	-	TRBJ2-5	-	CASSPSAGTQYF	TGTGCCAGCAGCCCTTCGGCGGGGACCCAGTACTTC
TRBV28	TRBD1	TRBJ2-1	once	CASSFLRGDREFF	TGTGCCAGCAGTTTTCTTAGGGGGGACAGGGAATTCTTC
TRBV6-6	-	TRBJ1-2	-	CASSYGGQIYGYTF	TGTGCCAGCAGTTATGGGGGGCAGATCTATGGCTACACCTTC
TRBV6-2/TRBV6-3	-	TRBJ1-5	-	CASSYSTGLQPQHF	TGTGCCAGCAGTTATTCAACAGGTCTGCAGCCCCAGCATTTT
TRBV30	-	TRBJ2-7	-	CAWSVLRYYEQYF	TGTGCCTGGAGTGTACTTCGGTACTACGAGCAGTACTTC
TRBV7-9	-	TRBJ1-1	few	CASRSHGDTEAFF	TGTGCCAGCAGGTCCCATGGGGACACTGAAGCTTTCTTT
TRBV6-2/TRBV6-3	-	TRBJ1-1	many	CASSFRVTEAFF	TGTGCCAGCAGTTTCAGGGTTACTGAAGCTTTCTTT
TRBV6-4	-	TRBJ1-2	-	CASSPGSPEDGYTF	TGTGCCAGCAGTCCCGGGTCCCCGGAGGATGGCTACACCTTC
TRBV5-1	TRBD2	TRBJ2-1	-	CASSLGLAPTNEQFF	TGCGCCAGCAGCCTGGGACTAGCGCCGACCAATGAGCAGTTCTTC
TRBV6-6	-	TRBJ2-1	-	CASSYVSNEQFF	TGTGCCAGCAGTTACGTGTCGAATGAGCAGTTCTTC
TRBV7-9	-	TRBJ1-2	few	CASSHQGRIVNYGYTF	TGTGCCAGCAGCCACCAGGGCAGGATAGTTAACTATGGCTACACCTTC
TRBV7-6	TRBD1	TRBJ2-4	few	CASSSGTGMNIQYF	TGTGCCAGCAGCTCCGGGACAGGGATGAACATTCAGTACTTC
TRBV4-2	TRBD1	TRBJ1-5	-	CASSQDRTGGQPQHF	TGTGCCAGCAGCCAAGACAGGACAGGGGGTCAGCCCCAGCATTTT
TRBV13	TRBD1	TRBJ2-5	-	CASSLKQGSQETQYF	TGTGCCAGCAGCCTAAAACAGGGGAGCCAAGAGACCCAGTACTTC
TRBV7-6	-	TRBJ2-5	few	CASSLWTGRGETQYF	TGTGCCAGCAGCTTATGGACAGGGAGGGGAGAGACCCAGTACTTC
TRBV7-2	TRBD1	TRBJ2-7	medium-sized	CASSSGTDYYEQYF	TGTGCCAGCAGCTCCGGGACAGATTACTACGAGCAGTACTTC
TRBV6-5	TRBD2	TRBJ2-5	-	CASSYRRLAGYQETQYF	TGTGCCAGCAGTTACAGGCGGCTAGCGGGGTACCAAGAGACCCAGTACTTC
TRBV5-1	TRBD2	TRBJ2-7	few	CASSAPSGGAGNEQYF	TGCGCCAGCAGCGCACCTAGCGGGGGGGCTGGCAACGAGCAGTACTTC
TRBV2	-	TRBJ2-5	few	CAVRTVAETQYF	TGTGCCGTAAGGACAGTCGCAGAGACCCAGTACTTC
TRBV7-2	-	TRBJ1-4	many	CASSLQGPNEKLFF	TGTGCCAGCAGCCTACAAGGGCCGAATGAAAAACTGTTTTTT
TRBV18	-	TRBJ2-1	few	CASSPLRSYNEQFF	TGTGCCAGCTCACCACTTCGTTCCTACAATGAGCAGTTCTTC
TRBV20-1	-	TRBJ2-2	many	CSAQTALTGELFF	TGCAGTGCTCAGACAGCTCTCACCGGGGAGCTGTTTTTT
TRBV7-8	-	TRBJ2-1	-	CASSLAYGAAYNEQFF	TGTGCCAGCAGCTTAGCCTACGGAGCGGCCTACAATGAGCAGTTCTTC
TRBV7-9	-	TRBJ2-7	few	CASSLVGLLHEQYF	TGTGCCAGCAGCTTAGTCGGACTTCTCCACGAGCAGTACTTC
TRBV10-2	-	TRBJ2-5	-	CASSDLGDQETQYF	TGCGCCAGCAGTGATCTAGGGGATCAAGAGACCCAGTACTTC
TRBV29-1	TRBD1	TRBJ1-4	-	CSVEYRGGNEKLFF	TGCAGCGTTGAATACAGAGGGGGCAATGAAAAACTGTTTTTT
TRBV19	TRBD1	TRBJ2-7	many	CASSPGQGAYEQYF	TGTGCCAGCAGCCCGGGACAGGGGGCTTACGAGCAGTACTTC
TRBV20-1	TRBD1	TRBJ2-2	-	CSAHRGVELFF	TGCAGTGCTCACAGGGGCGTGGAGCTGTTTTTT
TRBV7-2	-	TRBJ2-1	-	CASSLAGRDEGYNEQFF	TGTGCCAGCAGCTTAGCCGGAAGGGACGAGGGATACAATGAGCAGTTCTTC
TRBV6-6	TRBD1	TRBJ1-2	few	CASSPKQGAHYGYTF	TGTGCCAGCAGTCCCAAACAGGGGGCCCACTATGGCTACACCTTC
TRBV15	-	TRBJ1-5	-	CATSGDISVQPQHF	TGTGCCACCAGCGGAGATATATCTGTCCAGCCCCAGCATTTT
TRBV27	TRBD2	TRBJ2-3	-	CASRGRKGLAGQTSTDTQYF	TGTGCCAGCAGGGGACGGAAGGGGCTAGCGGGACAGACTAGCACAGATACGCAGTATTTT
TRBV6-5	-	TRBJ1-5	many	CASSYRAGNQPQHF	TGTGCCAGCAGTTACAGGGCGGGCAATCAGCCCCAGCATTTT
TRBV7-2	-	TRBJ2-1	many	CASSTQGSNEQFF	TGTGCCAGCAGCACACAGGGTTCCAATGAGCAGTTCTTC
TRBV21-1	-	TRBJ2-5	-	CASYLDTQYF	TGTGCCAGCTACCTAGACACCCAGTACTTC
TRBV6-5	-	TRBJ2-4	-	CASSYSADGLEYF	TGTGCCAGCAGTTACTCAGCAGACGGATTGGAGTACTTC
TRBV28	TRBD1	TRBJ1-2	many	CASSLSMGQEGYTF	TGTGCCAGCAGTTTATCTATGGGACAGGAGGGCTACACCTTC
TRBV20-1	-	TRBJ2-5	few	CSAVTGGKETQYF	TGCAGTGCTGTTACAGGTGGGAAGGAGACCCAGTACTTC
TRBV7-2	-	TRBJ2-1	-	CASNTDSNFYREQFF	TGTGCCAGCAACACCGACTCGAATTTTTACCGGGAGCAGTTCTTC